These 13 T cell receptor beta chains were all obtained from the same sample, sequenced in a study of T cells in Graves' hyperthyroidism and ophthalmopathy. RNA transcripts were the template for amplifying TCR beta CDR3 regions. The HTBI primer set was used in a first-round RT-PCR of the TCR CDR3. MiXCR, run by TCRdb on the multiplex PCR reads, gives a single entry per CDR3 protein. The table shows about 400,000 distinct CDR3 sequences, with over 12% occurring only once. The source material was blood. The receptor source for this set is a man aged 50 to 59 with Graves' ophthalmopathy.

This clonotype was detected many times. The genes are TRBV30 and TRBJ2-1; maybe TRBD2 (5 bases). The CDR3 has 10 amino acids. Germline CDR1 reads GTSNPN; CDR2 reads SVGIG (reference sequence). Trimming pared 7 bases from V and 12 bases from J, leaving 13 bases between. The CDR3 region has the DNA TGTGCCTCGGCTCGAGGGAGGCAGTTCTTC. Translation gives CASARGRQFF. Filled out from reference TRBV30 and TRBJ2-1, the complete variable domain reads SQTIHQWPATLVQPVGSPLSLECTVEGTSNPNLYWYRQAAGRGLQLLFYSVGIGQISSEVPQNLSASRPQDRQFILSSKKLLLSDSGFYLCASARGRQFFGPGTRLTVL.

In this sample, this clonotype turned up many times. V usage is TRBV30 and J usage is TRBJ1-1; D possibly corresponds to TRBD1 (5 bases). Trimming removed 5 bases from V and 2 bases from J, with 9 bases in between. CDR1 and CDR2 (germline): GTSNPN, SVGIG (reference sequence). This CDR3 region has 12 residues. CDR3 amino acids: CAWGGVNTEAFF. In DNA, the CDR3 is TGTGCCTGGGGGGGGGTCAACACTGAAGCTTTCTTT.

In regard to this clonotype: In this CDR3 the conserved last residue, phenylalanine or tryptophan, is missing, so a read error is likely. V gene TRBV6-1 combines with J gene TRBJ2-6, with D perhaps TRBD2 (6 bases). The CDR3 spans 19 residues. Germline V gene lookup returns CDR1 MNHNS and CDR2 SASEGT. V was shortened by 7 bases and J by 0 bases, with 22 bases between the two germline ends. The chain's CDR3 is CASTKRGGQQHSGANVLTL. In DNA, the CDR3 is TGTGCCAGCACCAAACGGGGAGGACAACAGCACTCTGGGGCCAACGTCCTGACTTTA.

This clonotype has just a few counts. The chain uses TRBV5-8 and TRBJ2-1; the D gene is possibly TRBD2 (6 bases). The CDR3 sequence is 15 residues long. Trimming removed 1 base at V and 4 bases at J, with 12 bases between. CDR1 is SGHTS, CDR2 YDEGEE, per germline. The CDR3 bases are TGTGCCAGCAGCTTGACGGGGGACCAATACAATGAGCAGTTCTTC. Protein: CASSLTGDQYNEQFF.

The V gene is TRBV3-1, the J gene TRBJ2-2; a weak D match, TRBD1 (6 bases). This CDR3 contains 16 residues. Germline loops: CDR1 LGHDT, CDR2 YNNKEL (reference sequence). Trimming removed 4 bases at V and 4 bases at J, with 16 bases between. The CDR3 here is CASSLQTGRSTGELFF. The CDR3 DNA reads TGTGCCAGCAGCCTCCAGACAGGTCGTTCCACCGGGGAGCTGTTTTTT.

CDR3 in amino acids: CASSESVRNQPQHF. The CDR3 DNA follows: TGTGCCAGCAGTGAATCGGTTAGAAATCAGCCCCAGCATTTT. The rearrangement uses TRBV25-1 and TRBJ1-5; D is ambiguous. The CDR3 totals 14 residues. V was trimmed by 1 base and J by 4 bases, leaving 8 bases between them. Germline lookup yields CDR1 MGHDK and CDR2 SYGVNS.

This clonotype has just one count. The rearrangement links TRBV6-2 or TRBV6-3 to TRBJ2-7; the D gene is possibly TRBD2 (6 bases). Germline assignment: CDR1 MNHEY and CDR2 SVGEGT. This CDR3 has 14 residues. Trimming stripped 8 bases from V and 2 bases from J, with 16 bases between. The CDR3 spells CASRSAGSPYEQYF. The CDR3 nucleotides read TGTGCCAGCCGGTCCGCGGGATCTCCCTACGAGCAGTACTTC.

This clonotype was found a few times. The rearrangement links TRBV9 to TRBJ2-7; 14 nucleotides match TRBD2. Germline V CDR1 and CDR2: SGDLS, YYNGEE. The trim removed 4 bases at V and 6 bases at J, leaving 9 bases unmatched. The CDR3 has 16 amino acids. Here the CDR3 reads CASSPGLAGATLEQYF. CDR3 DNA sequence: TGTGCCAGCAGCCCGGGACTAGCGGGAGCCACCCTCGAGCAGTACTTC.

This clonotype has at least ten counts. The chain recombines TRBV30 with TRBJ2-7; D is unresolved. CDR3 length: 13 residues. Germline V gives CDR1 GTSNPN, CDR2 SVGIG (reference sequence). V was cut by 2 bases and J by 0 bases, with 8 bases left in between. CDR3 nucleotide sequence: TGTGCCTGGAGTACCAGCGCCTCCTACGAGCAGTACTTC. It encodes CAWSTSASYEQYF.

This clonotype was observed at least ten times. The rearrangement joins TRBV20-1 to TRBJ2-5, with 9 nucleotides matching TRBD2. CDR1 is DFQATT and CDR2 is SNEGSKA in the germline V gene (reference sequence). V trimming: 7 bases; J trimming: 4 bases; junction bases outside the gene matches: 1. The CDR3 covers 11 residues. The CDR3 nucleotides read TGCAGTGTACTAGCGGGAGAGACCCAGTACTTC. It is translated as CSVLAGETQYF.

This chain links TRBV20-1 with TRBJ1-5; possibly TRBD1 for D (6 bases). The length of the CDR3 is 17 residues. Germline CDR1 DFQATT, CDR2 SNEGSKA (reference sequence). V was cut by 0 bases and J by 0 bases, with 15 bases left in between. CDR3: CSARDLGQPYSNQPQHF. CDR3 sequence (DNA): TGCAGTGCTAGAGATCTCGGACAGCCCTATAGCAATCAGCCCCAGCATTTT.

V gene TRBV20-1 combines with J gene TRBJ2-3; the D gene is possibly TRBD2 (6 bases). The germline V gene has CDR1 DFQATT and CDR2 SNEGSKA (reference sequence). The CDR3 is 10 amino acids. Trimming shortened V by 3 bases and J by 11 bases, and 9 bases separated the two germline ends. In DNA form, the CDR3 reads TGCAGTGCTAGCGGGAGCGTGCAGTATTTT. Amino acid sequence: CSASGSVQYF.

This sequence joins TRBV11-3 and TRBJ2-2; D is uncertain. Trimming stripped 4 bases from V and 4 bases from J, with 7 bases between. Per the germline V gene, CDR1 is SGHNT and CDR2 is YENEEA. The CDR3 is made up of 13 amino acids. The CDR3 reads CASSSGSTGELFF. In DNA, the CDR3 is TGTGCCAGCAGCTCAGGTTCCACCGGGGAGCTGTTTTTT.